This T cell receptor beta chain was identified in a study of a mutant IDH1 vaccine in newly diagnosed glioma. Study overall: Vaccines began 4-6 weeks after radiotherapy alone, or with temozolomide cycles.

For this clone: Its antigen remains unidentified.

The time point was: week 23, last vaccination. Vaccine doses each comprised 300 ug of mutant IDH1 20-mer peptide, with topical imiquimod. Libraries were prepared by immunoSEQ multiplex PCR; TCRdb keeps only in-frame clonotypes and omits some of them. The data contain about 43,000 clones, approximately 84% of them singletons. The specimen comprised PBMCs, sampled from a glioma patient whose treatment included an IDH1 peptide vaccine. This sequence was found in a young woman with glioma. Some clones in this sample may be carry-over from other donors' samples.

The CDR3 coding sequence is TGCGCCAGCAGCTTGGTGGGACAGGGGGGCTCTGGAAACACCATATATTTT. Protein: CASSLVGQGGSGNTIYF. The V and J genes are TRBV5-1 and TRBJ1-3; 11 bases map to TRBD1. Per germline, CDR1 SGHRS and CDR2 YFSETQ. J gave up 0 bases and V 0 bases, and 2 bases lay outside the gene matches. The CDR3 covers 17 residues.